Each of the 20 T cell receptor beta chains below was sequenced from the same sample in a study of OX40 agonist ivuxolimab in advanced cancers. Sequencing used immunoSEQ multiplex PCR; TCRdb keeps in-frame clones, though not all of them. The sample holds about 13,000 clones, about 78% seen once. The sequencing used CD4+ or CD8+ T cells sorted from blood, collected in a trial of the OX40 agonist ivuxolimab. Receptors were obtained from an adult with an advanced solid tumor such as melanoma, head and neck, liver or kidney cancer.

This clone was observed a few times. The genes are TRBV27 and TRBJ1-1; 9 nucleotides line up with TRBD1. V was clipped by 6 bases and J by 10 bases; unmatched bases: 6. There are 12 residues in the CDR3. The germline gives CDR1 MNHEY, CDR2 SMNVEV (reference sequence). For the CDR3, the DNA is TGTGCCAGCAGCCTTACAGGGGGCGTAGCTTTCTTT. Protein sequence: CASSLTGGVAFF.

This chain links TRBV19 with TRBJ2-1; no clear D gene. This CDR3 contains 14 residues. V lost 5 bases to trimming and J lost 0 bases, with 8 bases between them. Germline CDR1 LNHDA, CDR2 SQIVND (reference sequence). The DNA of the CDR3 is TGTGCCAGTAGTGTAAGGGTCTCCTACAATGAGCAGTTCTTC. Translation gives CASSVRVSYNEQFF.

The CDR3 DNA is TGTGCCAGCACCCAAACCTGGGGCCGATCTTACGAGCAGTACTTC. Translating gives CASTQTWGRSYEQYF. The V gene is TRBV27, the J gene TRBJ2-7, with TRBD1 as a possible D gene (5 bases). The CDR3 extends over 15 amino acids. The V and J ends lost 7 bases and 4 bases respectively, with 20 bases between them. Germline CDR1 is MNHEY and CDR2 is SMNVEV (reference sequence).

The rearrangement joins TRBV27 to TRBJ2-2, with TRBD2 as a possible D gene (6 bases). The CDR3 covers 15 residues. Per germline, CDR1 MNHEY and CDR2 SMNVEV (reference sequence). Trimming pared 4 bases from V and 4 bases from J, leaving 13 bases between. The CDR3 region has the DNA TGTGCCAGCAGTTCACGGGGGTTCGGCACCGGGGAGCTGTTTTTT. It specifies CASSSRGFGTGELFF.

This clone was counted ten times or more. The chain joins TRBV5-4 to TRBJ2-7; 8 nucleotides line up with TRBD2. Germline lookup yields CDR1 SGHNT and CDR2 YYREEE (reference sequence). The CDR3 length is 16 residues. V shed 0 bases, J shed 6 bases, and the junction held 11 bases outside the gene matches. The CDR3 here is CASSLASGTRSGEQYF. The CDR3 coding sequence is TGTGCCAGCAGCTTGGCCTCCGGGACTAGGAGTGGCGAGCAGTACTTC.

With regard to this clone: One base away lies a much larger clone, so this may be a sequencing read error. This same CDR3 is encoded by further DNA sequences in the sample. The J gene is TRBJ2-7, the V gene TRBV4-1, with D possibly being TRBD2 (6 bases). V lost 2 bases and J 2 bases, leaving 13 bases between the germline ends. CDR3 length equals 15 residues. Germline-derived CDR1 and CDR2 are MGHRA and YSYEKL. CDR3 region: CASSQISGPAYEQYF. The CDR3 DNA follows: TGCGCCAGCAGCCAAATTAGCGGACCCGCCTACGAGCAGTACTTC.

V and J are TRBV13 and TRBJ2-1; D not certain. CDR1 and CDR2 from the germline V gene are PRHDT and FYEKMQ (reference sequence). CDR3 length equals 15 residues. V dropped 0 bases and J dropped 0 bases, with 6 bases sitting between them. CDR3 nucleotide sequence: TGTGCCAGCAGCTTAGGCCCCTCCTCCTACAATGAGCAGTTCTTC. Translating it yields CASSLGPSSYNEQFF.

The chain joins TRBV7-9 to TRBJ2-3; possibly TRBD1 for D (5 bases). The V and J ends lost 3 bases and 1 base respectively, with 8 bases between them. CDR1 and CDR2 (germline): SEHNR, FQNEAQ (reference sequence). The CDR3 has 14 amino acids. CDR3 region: CASSFETGTDTQYF. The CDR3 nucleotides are TGTGCCAGCAGCTTTGAGACAGGCACAGATACGCAGTATTTT.

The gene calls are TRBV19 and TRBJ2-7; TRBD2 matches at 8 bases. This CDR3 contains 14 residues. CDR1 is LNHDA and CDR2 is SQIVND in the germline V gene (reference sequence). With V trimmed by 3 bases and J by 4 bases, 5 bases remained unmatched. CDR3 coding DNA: TGTGCCAGTAGTATCGAAGCGGGGGAGTACGAGCAGTACTTC. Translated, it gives CASSIEAGEYEQYF.

The CDR3 spells CASSLVSSGRRRNNEQFF. The CDR3 DNA reads as TGTGCCAGCAGCTTGGTTTCCAGCGGGAGACGGAGGAACAATGAGCAGTTCTTC. The rearrangement joins TRBV5-4 to TRBJ2-1, with TRBD2 matching 8 bases. This CDR3 is 18 amino acids long. V lost 0 bases and J lost 5; bases outside the gene matches: 13. Germline V gene lookup returns CDR1 SGHNT and CDR2 YYREEE (reference sequence).

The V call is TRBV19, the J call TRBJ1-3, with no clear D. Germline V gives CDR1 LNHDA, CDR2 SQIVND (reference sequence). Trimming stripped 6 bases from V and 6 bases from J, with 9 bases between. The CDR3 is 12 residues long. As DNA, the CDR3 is TGTGCCAGTAGCGCCTGGGAAAACACCATATATTTT. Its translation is CASSAWENTIYF.

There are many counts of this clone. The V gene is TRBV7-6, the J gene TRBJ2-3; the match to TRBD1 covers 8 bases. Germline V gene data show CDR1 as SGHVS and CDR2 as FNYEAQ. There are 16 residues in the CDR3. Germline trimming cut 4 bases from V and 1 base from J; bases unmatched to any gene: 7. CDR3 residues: CASSSPGTGGTDTQYF. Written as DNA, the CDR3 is TGTGCCAGCAGCTCACCCGGGACAGGAGGCACAGATACGCAGTATTTT.

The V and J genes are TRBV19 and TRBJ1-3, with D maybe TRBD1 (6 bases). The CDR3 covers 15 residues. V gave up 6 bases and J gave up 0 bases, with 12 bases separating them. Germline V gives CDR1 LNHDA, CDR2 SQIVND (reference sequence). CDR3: CASRPDRSSGNTIYF. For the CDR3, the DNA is TGTGCCAGTAGGCCCGACAGGTCCTCTGGAAACACCATATATTTT.

The CDR3 DNA is TGTGCCAGCAGTTTAACCCTTTCTACCGTCTACGAGCAGTACTTC. Translated: CASSLTLSTVYEQYF. The rearrangement joins TRBV27 to TRBJ2-7; D remains ambiguous. Germline CDR1 is MNHEY and CDR2 is SMNVEV (reference sequence). V gave up 2 bases and J gave up 3 bases, with 14 bases separating them. The CDR3 contains 15 residues.

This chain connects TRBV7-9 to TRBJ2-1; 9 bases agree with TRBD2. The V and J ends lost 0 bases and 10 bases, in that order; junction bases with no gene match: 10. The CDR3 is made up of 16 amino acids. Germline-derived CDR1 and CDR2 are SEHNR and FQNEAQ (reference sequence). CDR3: CASSLAGIAGDPEQFF. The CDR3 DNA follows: TGTGCCAGCAGCTTAGCGGGGATAGCGGGAGACCCAGAGCAGTTCTTC.

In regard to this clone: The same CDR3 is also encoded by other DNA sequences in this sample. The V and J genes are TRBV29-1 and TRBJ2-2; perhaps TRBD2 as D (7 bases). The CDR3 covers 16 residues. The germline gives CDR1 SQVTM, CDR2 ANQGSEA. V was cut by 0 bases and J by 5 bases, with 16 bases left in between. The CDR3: CSVEDGGGSRTGELFF. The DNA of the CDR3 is TGCAGCGTTGAAGATGGGGGGGGCAGCAGGACCGGGGAGCTGTTTTTT.

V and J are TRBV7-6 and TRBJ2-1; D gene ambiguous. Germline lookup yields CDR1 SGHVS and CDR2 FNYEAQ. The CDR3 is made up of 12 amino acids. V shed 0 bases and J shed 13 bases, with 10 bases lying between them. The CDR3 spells CASSLAHGPQFF. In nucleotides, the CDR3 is TGTGCCAGCAGCTTAGCGCACGGGCCACAGTTCTTC.

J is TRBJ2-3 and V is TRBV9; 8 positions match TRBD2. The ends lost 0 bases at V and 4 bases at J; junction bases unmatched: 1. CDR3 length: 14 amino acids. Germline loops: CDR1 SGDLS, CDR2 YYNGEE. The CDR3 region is CASSVELAADTQYF. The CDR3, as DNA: TGTGCCAGCAGCGTAGAACTAGCGGCAGATACGCAGTATTTT. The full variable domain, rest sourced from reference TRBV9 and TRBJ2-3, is DSGVTQTPKHLITATGQRVTLRCSPRSGDLSVYWYQQSLDQGLQFLIQYYNGEERAKGNILERFSAQQFPDLHSELNLSSLELGDSALYFCASSVELAADTQYFGPGTRLTVL.

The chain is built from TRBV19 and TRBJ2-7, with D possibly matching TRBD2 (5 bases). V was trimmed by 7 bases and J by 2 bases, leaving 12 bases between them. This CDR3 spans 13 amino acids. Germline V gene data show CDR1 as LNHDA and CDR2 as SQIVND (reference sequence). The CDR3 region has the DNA TGTGCCAGTACGGGGTCTAGCCCCTACGAGCAGTACTTC. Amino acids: CASTGSSPYEQYF.

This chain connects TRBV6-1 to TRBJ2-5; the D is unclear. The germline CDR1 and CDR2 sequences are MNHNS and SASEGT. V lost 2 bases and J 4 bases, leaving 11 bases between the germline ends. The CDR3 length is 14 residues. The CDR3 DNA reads TGTGCCAGCAGTGAATCCCCCTCCCCAGAGACCCAGTACTTC. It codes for CASSESPSPETQYF.